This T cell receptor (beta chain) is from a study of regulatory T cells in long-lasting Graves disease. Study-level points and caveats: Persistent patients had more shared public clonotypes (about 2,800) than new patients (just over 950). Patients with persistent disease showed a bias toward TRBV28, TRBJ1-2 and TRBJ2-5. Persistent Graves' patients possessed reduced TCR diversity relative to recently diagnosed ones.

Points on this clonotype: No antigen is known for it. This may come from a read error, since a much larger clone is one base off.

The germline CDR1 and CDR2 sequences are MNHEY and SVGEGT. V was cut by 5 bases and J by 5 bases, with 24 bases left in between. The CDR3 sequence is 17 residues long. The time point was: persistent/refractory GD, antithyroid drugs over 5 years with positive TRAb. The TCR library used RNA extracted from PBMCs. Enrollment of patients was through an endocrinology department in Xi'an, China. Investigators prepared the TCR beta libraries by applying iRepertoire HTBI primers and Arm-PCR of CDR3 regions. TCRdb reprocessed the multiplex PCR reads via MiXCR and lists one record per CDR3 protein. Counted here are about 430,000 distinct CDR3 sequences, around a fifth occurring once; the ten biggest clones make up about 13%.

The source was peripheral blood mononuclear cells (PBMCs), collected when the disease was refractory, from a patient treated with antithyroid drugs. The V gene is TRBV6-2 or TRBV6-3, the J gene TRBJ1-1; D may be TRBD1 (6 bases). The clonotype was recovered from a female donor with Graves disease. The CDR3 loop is CASSAPRAGERGTEAFF. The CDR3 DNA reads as TGTGCCAGCAGTGCCCCAAGGGCAGGCGAAAGGGGGACTGAAGCTTTCTTT.